Listed here is a single T cell receptor beta chain. This specimen comes from a study of blood T cell repertoires in COVID-19. Study-wide context: The study drew acute and convalescent COVID-19 samples from the United States, Italy and Spain.

V gave up 2 bases and J gave up 5 bases, with 10 bases separating them. CDR1 is MNHNS and CDR2 is SASEGT in the germline V gene. The CDR3 is made up of 14 amino acids. TCRdb keeps only in-frame clones here, not all; method: immunoSEQ multiplex PCR. The sample records around 170,000 clones, around 77% being singletons. The V gene is TRBV6-1, the J gene TRBJ1-5, with D possibly matching TRBD1 (6 bases). The sample consisted of peripheral blood. The sequence came from a man between 65 and 85 years old with active or convalescent COVID-19. CDR3 residues: CASSEQGSHQPQHF. The CDR3 coding sequence is TGTGCCAGCAGTGAACAGGGGAGCCATCAGCCCCAGCATTTT.